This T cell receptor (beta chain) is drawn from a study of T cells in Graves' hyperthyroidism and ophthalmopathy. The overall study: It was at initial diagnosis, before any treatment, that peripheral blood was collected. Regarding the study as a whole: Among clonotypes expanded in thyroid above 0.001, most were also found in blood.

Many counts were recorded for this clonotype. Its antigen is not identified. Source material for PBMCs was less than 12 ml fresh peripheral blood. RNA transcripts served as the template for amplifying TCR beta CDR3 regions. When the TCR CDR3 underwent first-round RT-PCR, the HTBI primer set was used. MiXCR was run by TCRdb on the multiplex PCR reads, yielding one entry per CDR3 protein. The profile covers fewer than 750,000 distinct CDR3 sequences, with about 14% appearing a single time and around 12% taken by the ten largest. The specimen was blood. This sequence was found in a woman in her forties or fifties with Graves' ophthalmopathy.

CDR3 sequence (DNA): TGTGCCAGCAGCCAAGTAGCTAGCCGGAACACCGGGGAGCTGTTTTTT. It codes for CASSQVASRNTGELFF. The chain joins TRBV3-1 to TRBJ2-2; maybe TRBD2 (5 bases). CDR3 size: 16 residues. V lost 1 base and J lost 1, with 10 bases in between. Germline assignment: CDR1 LGHDT and CDR2 YNNKEL (reference sequence).